The next 19 T cell receptor beta chains were all read from a single sample in a study of T cell responses to AZD1222 COVID-19 vaccine. Using immunoSEQ multiplex PCR, the repertoire was profiled, and TCRdb retains in-frame clones only, with some absent. The sample holds more than 95,000 clones, roughly 84% seen once. Sample: peripheral blood, taken 28 days after the second AZD1222 dose. These receptors all come from an adult who received the AZD1222 COVID-19 vaccine.

This clone was picked up one time. The gene calls are TRBV2 and TRBJ2-3; perhaps TRBD1 as D (5 bases). The CDR3 runs to 11 residues. The V and J ends lost 8 bases and 6 bases respectively, with 9 bases between them. CDR1 and CDR2 from the germline V gene are SNHLY and FYNNEI. CDR3 sequence: CASCRVDTQYF. The CDR3 coding sequence is TGTGCCAGCTGCAGGGTCGATACGCAGTATTTT.

The CDR3 coding sequence is TGTGCCAGCATCCTTTCGGACCGGACAGGGAGTAGGGAGCAGTACTTC. This codes for CASILSDRTGSREQYF. The chain recombines TRBV5-6 with TRBJ2-7; TRBD1 matches 8 bases. CDR3 size: 16 residues. The V segment lost 6 bases and the J segment 7 bases; nucleotides outside the gene matches: 18. Per germline, CDR1 SGHDT and CDR2 YYEEEE.

The gene calls are TRBV11-3 and TRBJ2-2, with no clear D. CDR1 and CDR2 from the germline V gene are SGHNT and YENEEA. The CDR3 loop spans 13 amino acids. V lost 1 base and J lost 8, with 8 bases in between. The CDR3 sequence: CASSLGGSGELFF. The CDR3 coding sequence is TGTGCCAGCAGCTTAGGGGGTTCTGGGGAGCTGTTTTTT.

This chain connects TRBV28 to TRBJ2-3; maybe TRBD2 (6 bases). V was shortened by 8 bases and J by 2 bases, with 17 bases between the two germline ends. This CDR3 is 15 amino acids long. Germline V gene data show CDR1 as MDHEN and CDR2 as SYDVKM. The CDR3 DNA follows: TGTGCCAGCTCCTCGCGGGCGGGGTTCACAGATACGCAGTATTTT. Its protein product is CASSSRAGFTDTQYF.

The genes are TRBV28 and TRBJ2-1, with 8 nucleotides matching TRBD1. Germline assignment: CDR1 MDHEN and CDR2 SYDVKM. V shed 10 bases, J shed 8 bases, and the junction held 10 bases outside the gene matches. CDR3 length: 13 amino acids. In DNA, the CDR3 is TGTGCCACCCACCGACAGGGGATCGATGAGCAGTTCTTC. As protein: CATHRQGIDEQFF.

V is TRBV9 and J is TRBJ1-2, with a tentative D call TRBD1 (6 bases). V was trimmed by 4 bases and J by 0 bases, leaving 16 bases between them. Germline assignment: CDR1 SGDLS and CDR2 YYNGEE. This CDR3 region has 16 residues. The CDR3 protein is CASSPGGILANYGYTF. DNA of the CDR3: TGTGCCAGCAGCCCCGGGGGCATCCTAGCTAACTATGGCTACACCTTC.

The chain carries TRBV19 and TRBJ1-2; D remains unclear. This CDR3 spans 13 amino acids. The germline V gene encodes CDR1 LNHDA and CDR2 SQIVND (reference sequence). V lost 4 bases, J lost 3 bases, and 9 bases lay in between. DNA for the CDR3: TGTGCCAGTAGTACACCGCCTTACTATGGCTACACCTTC. Translating gives CASSTPPYYGYTF.

The J gene is TRBJ1-4, the V gene TRBV13; unclear D gene. The CDR3 is 14 amino acids. The V and J ends lost 0 bases and 5 bases respectively, with 7 bases between them. Per the germline V gene, CDR1 is PRHDT and CDR2 is FYEKMQ (reference sequence). The CDR3 loop is CASSLGQTNEKLFF. The CDR3 DNA follows: TGTGCCAGCAGCTTAGGACAGACGAATGAAAAACTGTTTTTT.

V and J are TRBV7-2 and TRBJ2-3; unclear D gene. Germline values: CDR1 SGHTA, CDR2 FQGNSA. The V end lost 0 bases, the J end lost 7 bases, and 8 bases lay between the germline ends. CDR3 length equals 13 residues. CDR3 loop: CASSLAQRYTQYF. The CDR3 DNA reads TGTGCCAGCAGCTTAGCGCAACGATATACGCAGTATTTT.

The rearrangement links TRBV6-5 to TRBJ1-5; D unclear. Germline V gene lookup returns CDR1 MNHEY and CDR2 SVGAGI. The CDR3 consists of 12 residues. V shed 8 bases and J shed 5 bases, with 10 bases lying between them. CDR3 bases: TGTGCCAGCTGGGGTCGATATCAGCCCCAGCATTTT. It specifies CASWGRYQPQHF.

This clone turned up a few times. The V and J genes are TRBV18 and TRBJ1-5, with TRBD1 identical over 8 bases. CDR1 and CDR2 from the germline V gene are KGHSH and LQKENI. The CDR3 extends over 15 amino acids. With 8 bases clipped from V and 7 bases from J, the junction kept 13 bases outside the gene matches. The CDR3 DNA follows: TGTGCCAGCCCAGCTATGGCAGGGGGCCTCCAGCCCCAGCATTTT. Translated, it gives CASPAMAGGLQPQHF.

This clone was seen a few times. As DNA, the CDR3 is TGTGCCAGCAGCTTGACAGGGGCCGAAGCTTTCTTT. This gives the protein CASSLTGAEAFF. V is TRBV7-3 and J is TRBJ1-1; 8 bases are a match to TRBD1. The CDR3 has 12 residues. The V and J ends lost 3 bases and 8 bases, in that order; junction bases with no gene match: 2. Germline V gene lookup returns CDR1 SGHTA and CDR2 FQGTGA.

This chain joins TRBV2 and TRBJ1-6; TRBD1 matches at 10 bases. The CDR3 length is 15 residues. Germline assignment: CDR1 SNHLY and CDR2 FYNNEI. V was pared by 4 bases and J by 9 bases, with 6 bases of the junction left unmatched. The CDR3 spells CASSVDRGRSSPLHF. In DNA form, the CDR3 reads TGTGCCAGCAGTGTGGACAGGGGGAGGTCTTCACCCCTCCACTTT. Drawing the rest from reference TRBV2 and TRBJ1-6, the complete variable domain is EPEVTQTPSHQVTQMGQEVILRCVPISNHLYFYWYRQILGQKVEFLVSFYNNEISEKSEIFDDQFSVERPDGSNFTLKIRSTKLEDSAMYFCASSVDRGRSSPLHFGNGTRLTVT.

The V call is TRBV7-9, the J call TRBJ1-1, with 8 bases lining up with TRBD1. V trimming: 5 bases; J trimming: 5 bases; junction bases outside the gene matches: 7. The CDR3 totals 14 residues. The germline V gene encodes CDR1 SEHNR and CDR2 FQNEAQ (reference sequence). The CDR3 DNA reads TGTGCCAGCAGCCAAATGACAGGGGAAACTGAAGCTTTCTTT. Translation gives CASSQMTGETEAFF.

The chain employs TRBV18 and TRBJ1-4, with unresolved D. Germline V lookup: CDR1 KGHSH, CDR2 LQKENI. The germline V and J ends were trimmed by 3 bases and 4 bases, with 12 bases remaining between them. This CDR3 spans 15 amino acids. The DNA for the CDR3 is TGTGCCAGCTCACCGTATAGGCAGAGTAATGAAAAACTGTTTTTT. This gives the protein CASSPYRQSNEKLFF.

This clone was found a few times. The chain recombines TRBV5-1 with TRBJ1-1, with a weak D call TRBD1 (6 bases). Trimming stripped 4 bases from V and 5 bases from J, with 12 bases between. Germline CDR1 and CDR2: SGHRS and YFSETQ. The CDR3 contains 13 residues. CDR3 loop: CASSRPGATEAFF. CDR3 DNA: TGCGCCAGCAGCCGGCCGGGGGCGACTGAAGCTTTCTTT. Combining the CDR3 with reference TRBV5-1 and TRBJ1-1 gives the whole variable domain KAGVTQTPRYLIKTRGQQVTLSCSPISGHRSVSWYQQTPGQGLQFLFEYFSETQRNKGNFPGRFSGRQFSNSRSEMNVSTLELGDSALYLCASSRPGATEAFFGQGTRLTVV.

This chain joins TRBV27 and TRBJ2-7; D is unclear. Between the trimmed V and J ends, which lost 1 base and 2 bases, there was a span of 12 bases. Per the germline V gene, CDR1 is MNHEY and CDR2 is SMNVEV (reference sequence). This CDR3 has 15 amino acids. CDR3 residues: CASSLLGRAPYEQYF. CDR3 in DNA: TGTGCCAGCAGTTTATTGGGCCGGGCTCCCTACGAGCAGTACTTC.

This clone was found once. V gene TRBV13 combines with J gene TRBJ2-5; 8 nucleotides align to TRBD1. The CDR3 sequence is 14 residues long. Unmatched junction bases numbered 6, after V lost 4 bases and J lost 5 bases. Germline V gene lookup returns CDR1 PRHDT and CDR2 FYEKMQ (reference sequence). In DNA, the CDR3 is TGTGCCAGCAGCTACCTAGACAGGGGTGAGACCCAGTACTTC. Translation: CASSYLDRGETQYF.

V is TRBV9 and J is TRBJ2-4, with D perhaps TRBD1 or TRBD2 (5 bases each). Germline assignment: CDR1 SGDLS and CDR2 YYNGEE. The V gene lost 2 bases and the J gene lost 3 bases, with 9 bases spanning the gap. This CDR3 has 14 residues. This chain's CDR3 is CASSVLGDKNIQYF. The CDR3 nucleotides read TGTGCCAGCAGCGTTTTGGGGGACAAAAACATTCAGTACTTC.